The source of this T cell receptor beta chain is a study of T cell responses to AZD1222 COVID-19 vaccine. In regard to this clone: The antigen is unknown.

Notes on the study in general: Increased Spike-specific TCR breadth and depth were observed after two AZD1222 doses. Clonal diversity may have been underestimated, and the donors were mostly white British, with more females than males. At study baseline, merely several AZD1222 recipients were seropositive. After the peak T cell response, and only then, were repertoires sampled.

Some clones are missing from TCRdb's copy, which holds only in-frame ones; the method was immunoSEQ multiplex PCR. Counted here are some 100,000 clones, 91% occurring once; the ten biggest clones make up around 4.3%. V was clipped by 3 bases and J by 1 base, with 12 bases between them. Germline V gives CDR1 KGHSH, CDR2 LQKENI. This CDR3 is 16 amino acids long. The chain uses TRBV18 and TRBJ2-2; weak D call: TRBD2 (6 bases). This specimen was peripheral blood, taken on day 0 of AZD1222 vaccination. The TCR originated in an adult in good health. DNA of the CDR3: TGTGCCAGCTCACCCTCCTCCGGGGGGAACACCGGGGAGCTGTTTTTT. Translated: CASSPSSGGNTGELFF. The full variable domain, its missing parts supplied by reference TRBV18 and TRBJ2-2, is NAGVMQNPRHLVRRRGQEARLRCSPMKGHSHVYWYRQLPEEGLKFMVYLQKENIIDESGMPKERFSAEFPKEGPSILRIQQVVRGDSAAYFCASSPSSGGNTGELFFGEGSRLTVL.